The 10 T cell receptor beta chains below all came from one sample that was sequenced in a study of shared clonotypes between healthy human individuals. CD8 cells regarded as naive lacked CD45RO, were positively chosen for CCR7, and omitted terminally differentiated effector memory CD45RA+ cells. Using immunoSEQ multiplex PCR, the repertoire was profiled, and TCRdb retains in-frame clones only, with some absent. The table shows hundreds of thousands of clones, with roughly 94% occurring only once. Sample: naive CD8+ T cells sorted from blood. The receptors stem from a man in his thirties or forties in good health.

This chain uses TRBV29-1 with TRBJ2-1, with 10 bases identical to TRBD1. The CDR3 has 14 amino acids. In germline, CDR1 is SQVTM, CDR2 ANQGSEA. J gave up 7 bases and V 2 bases, and 5 bases lay outside the gene matches. CDR3 nucleotides: TGCAGCGTTGAATTGGACAGGGGGGGGAATGAGCAGTTCTTC. Translated, it gives CSVELDRGGNEQFF.

This sequence joins TRBV5-1 and TRBJ2-7; 7 bases are shared with TRBD1. CDR3 size: 17 residues. With V trimmed by 1 base and J by 0 bases, 10 bases remained unmatched. CDR1 and CDR2 (germline): SGHRS, YFSETQ. The CDR3 protein is CASSLSGTGALSYEQYF. In DNA form, the CDR3 reads TGCGCCAGCAGCTTGTCAGGAACAGGGGCGCTCTCCTACGAGCAGTACTTC.

This clone came up once. J is TRBJ2-3 and V is TRBV27, with TRBD1 matching over 9 bases. The CDR3 is 16 amino acids. The V segment lost 2 bases and the J segment 5 bases; nucleotides outside the gene matches: 8. Germline V lookup: CDR1 MNHEY, CDR2 SMNVEV (reference sequence). CDR3 in DNA: TGTGCCAGCAGTTTAGTGGGGACAGGGCCCAGAGATACGCAGTATTTT. Its protein is CASSLVGTGPRDTQYF.

The CDR3 DNA sequence: TGTGCCAGCAGGCGGGCGGGAGCTATGATTTCCAATGAGCAGTTCTTC. This codes for CASRRAGAMISNEQFF. This sequence joins TRBV6-4 and TRBJ2-1; TRBD2 matches at 7 bases. The germline V gene encodes CDR1 MRHNA and CDR2 SNTAGT. V lost 6 bases and J lost 6; bases outside the gene matches: 14. The CDR3 has 16 residues.

The genes are TRBV7-9 and TRBJ2-7; 7 nucleotides agree with TRBD2. The ends lost 0 bases at V and 1 base at J; junction bases unmatched: 6. The CDR3 contains 16 residues. Germline lookup yields CDR1 SEHNR and CDR2 FQNEAQ (reference sequence). This CDR3 is CASSLARGTASYEQYF. In DNA form, the CDR3 reads TGTGCCAGCAGCTTAGCGCGGGGGACCGCATCCTACGAGCAGTACTTC.

The genes are TRBV13 and TRBJ2-3; 9 bases line up with TRBD2. Germline-derived CDR1 and CDR2 are PRHDT and FYEKMQ (reference sequence). V shed 4 bases and J 0 bases; nucleotides not matched to a gene: 8. This CDR3 region has 17 residues. CDR3 in amino acids: CASSSTSSGESTDTQYF. CDR3 DNA sequence: TGTGCCAGCAGCTCCACGTCTAGCGGGGAAAGCACAGATACGCAGTATTTT.

A few counts support this clone. The chain carries TRBV4-1 and TRBJ2-7; a possible D gene is TRBD1 (6 bases). The V end lost 3 bases, the J end lost 5 bases, and 11 bases lay between the germline ends. CDR1 and CDR2 from the germline V gene are MGHRA and YSYEKL. This CDR3 has 13 amino acids. CDR3 protein: CASSHTGSHEQYF. The CDR3 nucleotides are TGCGCCAGCAGCCACACAGGGTCGCACGAGCAGTACTTC.

The V and J genes are TRBV19 and TRBJ2-1; weak D call: TRBD1 (5 bases). Germline V gene data show CDR1 as LNHDA and CDR2 as SQIVND (reference sequence). This CDR3 is 18 amino acids long. Trimming cost V 3 bases and J 3 bases, with 21 bases left between them. As DNA, the CDR3 is TGTGCCAGTAGTATGACAGTCGTGGAGTCCAAGGACTACAATGAGCAGTTCTTC. Protein product: CASSMTVVESKDYNEQFF.

The V and J genes are TRBV6-6 and TRBJ2-5; D is perhaps TRBD1 or TRBD2 (5 bases each). The CDR3 length is 15 residues. Germline V CDR1 and CDR2: MNHNY, SVGAGI (reference sequence). V lost 3 bases to trimming and J lost 2 bases, with 13 bases between them. CDR3 in amino acids: CASSYRGDQQETQYF. The CDR3 DNA reads TGTGCCAGCAGTTATCGAGGGGACCAGCAAGAGACCCAGTACTTC.

The chain links TRBV11-2 to TRBJ2-7; TRBD2 agrees at 7 bases. The CDR3 length is 13 residues. V lost 5 bases to trimming and J lost 4 bases; unmatched junction nucleotides: 5. Germline CDR1 and CDR2: SGHAT and FQNNGV. The CDR3 DNA is TGTGCCAGCAGCGGGGGAGGGGAGTACGAGCAGTACTTC. Protein product: CASSGGGEYEQYF.